The 5 T cell receptor beta chains in this list originate from one sample, sequenced in a study of blood T cell repertoires in COVID-19. This table comes from immunoSEQ multiplex PCR, and its TCRdb copy is limited to in-frame clones, with some not included. The sample comprises 190,000 or so clones, 85% of which are singletons, and 0.9% to 0.95% rests with the top ten. The sample consisted of peripheral blood. The receptors here all came from a man aged 55-75 years with COVID-19, enrolled during active disease.

The chain links TRBV4-2 to TRBJ1-5; the D is unclear. The CDR3 is 15 residues long. V lost 0 bases to trimming and J lost 1 base, with 7 bases between them. The V gene's germline CDR1 is LGHNA and CDR2 YNFKEQ. CDR3 residues: CASSQDRGSNQPQHF. CDR3 coding DNA: TGTGCCAGCAGCCAAGATCGGGGAAGCAATCAGCCCCAGCATTTT.

V and J are TRBV12-3 or TRBV12-4 and TRBJ1-1; D is uncertain. V lost 5 bases and J 2 bases, leaving 6 bases between the germline ends. This CDR3 has 12 residues. CDR3 sequence (DNA): TGTGCCAGCAGTCTCTTTAACACTGAAGCTTTCTTT. It yields the protein CASSLFNTEAFF.

The chain is built from TRBV29-1 and TRBJ2-7; 7 nucleotides align to TRBD2. The CDR3 runs to 16 residues. V was clipped by 4 bases and J by 0 bases; unmatched bases: 12. Germline V gene sequence: CDR1 SQVTM, CDR2 ANQGSEA. This CDR3 is CSVGGGGLPPSYEQYF. The CDR3 DNA follows: TGCAGCGTTGGCGGCGGGGGACTACCACCCTCCTACGAGCAGTACTTC.

V usage is TRBV30 and J usage is TRBJ2-7, with D maybe TRBD2 (6 bases). Germline CDR1 is GTSNPN and CDR2 is SVGIG (reference sequence). V was shortened by 4 bases and J by 1 base, with 8 bases between the two germline ends. The CDR3 extends over 12 amino acids. The CDR3 loop is CAWTGTSYEQYF. The CDR3 DNA follows: TGTGCCTGGACAGGGACTTCCTACGAGCAGTACTTC.

The chain joins TRBV7-2 to TRBJ2-3; D is uncertain. The CDR3 consists of 14 residues. Germline-derived CDR1 and CDR2 are SGHTA and FQGNSA. Trimming stripped 5 bases from V and 2 bases from J, with 11 bases between. CDR3 in amino acids: CASSPDISTDTQYF. The CDR3 DNA reads TGTGCCAGCAGCCCAGATATTTCCACAGATACGCAGTATTTT.